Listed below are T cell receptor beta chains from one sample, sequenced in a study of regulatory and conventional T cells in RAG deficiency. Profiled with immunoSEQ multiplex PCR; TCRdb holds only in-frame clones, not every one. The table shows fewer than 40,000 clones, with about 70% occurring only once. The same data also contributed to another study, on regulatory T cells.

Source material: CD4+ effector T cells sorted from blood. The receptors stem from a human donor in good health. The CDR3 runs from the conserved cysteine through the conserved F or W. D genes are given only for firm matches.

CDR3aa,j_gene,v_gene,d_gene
CASSIEAFREAQYF,TRBJ2-5,TRBV19,TRBD2
CASSITGTITYNSPLHF,TRBJ1-6,TRBV28,.
CASSLVRGEETQYF,TRBJ2-5,TRBV5-1,.
CAISETDAVGRSYEQYF,TRBJ2-7,TRBV10-3,.
CASSEALGVVPYEQYF,TRBJ2-7,TRBV6-1,.
CAISGYNDQPQHF,TRBJ1-5,TRBV10-3,.
CASSLGGGGNQPQHF,TRBJ1-5,TRBV2,TRBD1
CASSEGYETQYF,TRBJ2-5,TRBV6-5,.
CASSFGKETRETQYF,TRBJ2-5,TRBV27,.
CASSLDRGAQETQYF,TRBJ2-5,TRBV11-2,.
CASSRAGTGVGETQYF,TRBJ2-5,TRBV5-1,TRBD1
CASSSELNTEAFF,TRBJ1-1,TRBV5-1,.
CASSPVRGRSGELFF,TRBJ2-2,TRBV5-1,.
CASSFTGQNEQYF,TRBJ2-7,TRBV5-5,.
CASSVTGLPYNSPLHF,TRBJ1-6,TRBV19,.
CASSLEAGVSTDTQYF,TRBJ2-3,TRBV7-6,.
CASSLSPGLAYEQYF,TRBJ2-7,TRBV5-1,TRBD2
CASSEPQETQYF,TRBJ2-5,TRBV5-1,.
CASRDRGLNSPLHF,TRBJ1-6,TRBV6-1,TRBD1
CSVSREYEQYF,TRBJ2-7,TRBV20-1,.
CASSYRGDQPQHF,TRBJ1-5,TRBV27,.
CAWSVQSGNTIYF,TRBJ1-3,TRBV30,.
CAWSMGRTGELFF,TRBJ2-2,TRBV30,.